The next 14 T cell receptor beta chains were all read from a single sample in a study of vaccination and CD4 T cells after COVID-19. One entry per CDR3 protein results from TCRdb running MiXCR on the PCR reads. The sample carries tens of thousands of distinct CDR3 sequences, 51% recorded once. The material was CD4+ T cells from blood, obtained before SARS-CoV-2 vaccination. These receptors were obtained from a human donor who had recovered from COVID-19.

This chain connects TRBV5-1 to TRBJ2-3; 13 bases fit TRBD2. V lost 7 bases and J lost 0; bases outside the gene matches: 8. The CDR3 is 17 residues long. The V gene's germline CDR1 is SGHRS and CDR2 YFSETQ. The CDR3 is CASQRTSGRTSTDTQYF. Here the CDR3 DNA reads TGCGCCAGCCAGAGGACTAGCGGGAGAACAAGCACAGATACGCAGTATTTT.

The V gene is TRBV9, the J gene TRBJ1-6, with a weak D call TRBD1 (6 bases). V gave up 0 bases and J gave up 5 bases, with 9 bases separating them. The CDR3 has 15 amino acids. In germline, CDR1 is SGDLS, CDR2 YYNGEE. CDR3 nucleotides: TGTGCCAGCAGCGTAGAAGGACAGAATAATTCACCCCTCCACTTT. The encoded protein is CASSVEGQNNSPLHF.

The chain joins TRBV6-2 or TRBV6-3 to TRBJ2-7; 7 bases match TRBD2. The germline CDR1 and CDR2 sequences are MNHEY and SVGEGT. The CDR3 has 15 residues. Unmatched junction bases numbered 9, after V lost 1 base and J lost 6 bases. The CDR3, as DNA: TGTGCCAGCAGTTACTTCGGCGGGAGATCCGGCGAGCAGTACTTC. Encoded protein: CASSYFGGRSGEQYF.

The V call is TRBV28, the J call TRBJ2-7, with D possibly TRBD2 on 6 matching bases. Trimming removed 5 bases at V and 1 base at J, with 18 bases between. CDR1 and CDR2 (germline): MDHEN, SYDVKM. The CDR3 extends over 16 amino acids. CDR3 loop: CASSHGGSPFSYEQYF. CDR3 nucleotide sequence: TGTGCCAGCAGTCACGGGGGATCCCCCTTTTCCTACGAGCAGTACTTC.

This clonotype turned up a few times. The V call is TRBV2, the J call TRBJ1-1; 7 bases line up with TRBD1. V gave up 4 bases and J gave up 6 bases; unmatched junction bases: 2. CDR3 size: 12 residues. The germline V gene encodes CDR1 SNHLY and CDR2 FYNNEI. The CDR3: CASSGTGAEAFF. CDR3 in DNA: TGTGCCAGCAGTGGTACAGGGGCTGAAGCTTTCTTT.

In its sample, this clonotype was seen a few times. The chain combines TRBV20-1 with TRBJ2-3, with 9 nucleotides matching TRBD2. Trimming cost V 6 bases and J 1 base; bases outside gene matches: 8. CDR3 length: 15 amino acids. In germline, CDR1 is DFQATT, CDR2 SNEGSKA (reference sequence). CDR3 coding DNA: TGCAGTGCGGGTGGGGCTAGCGGGGGCACAGATACGCAGTATTTT. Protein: CSAGGASGGTDTQYF.

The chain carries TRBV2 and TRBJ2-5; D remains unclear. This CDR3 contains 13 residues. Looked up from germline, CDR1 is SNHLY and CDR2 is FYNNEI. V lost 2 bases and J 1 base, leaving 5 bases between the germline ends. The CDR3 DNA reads TGTGCCAGCAGTGAACTCGGCCAAGAGACCCAGTACTTC. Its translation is CASSELGQETQYF. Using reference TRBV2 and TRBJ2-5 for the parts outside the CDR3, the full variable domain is EPEVTQTPSHQVTQMGQEVILRCVPISNHLYFYWYRQILGQKVEFLVSFYNNEISEKSEIFDDQFSVERPDGSNFTLKIRSTKLEDSAMYFCASSELGQETQYFGPGTRLLVL.

In DNA form, the CDR3 reads TGTGCCAGCAGTTTTAATCTCGCCTATAACTATGGCTACACCTTC. It is translated as CASSFNLAYNYGYTF. The rearrangement uses TRBV28 and TRBJ1-2; D remains unclear. Deletions cut 3 bases from V and 1 base from J, with 12 bases between. Germline assignment: CDR1 MDHEN and CDR2 SYDVKM. This CDR3 is built from 15 residues.

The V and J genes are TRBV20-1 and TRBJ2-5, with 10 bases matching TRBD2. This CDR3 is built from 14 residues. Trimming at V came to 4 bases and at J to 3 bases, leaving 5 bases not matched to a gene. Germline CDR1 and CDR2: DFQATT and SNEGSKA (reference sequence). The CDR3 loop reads CSATLAGAKETQYF. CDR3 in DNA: TGCAGTGCTACTCTAGCGGGAGCAAAAGAGACCCAGTACTTC.

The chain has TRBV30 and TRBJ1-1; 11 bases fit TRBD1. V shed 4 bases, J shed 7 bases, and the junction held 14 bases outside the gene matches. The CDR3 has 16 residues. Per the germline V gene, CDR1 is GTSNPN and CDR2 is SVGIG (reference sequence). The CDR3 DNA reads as TGTGCCTGGATGAACTATGGGACAGGGGGATCTGATGAAGCTTTCTTT. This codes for CAWMNYGTGGSDEAFF.

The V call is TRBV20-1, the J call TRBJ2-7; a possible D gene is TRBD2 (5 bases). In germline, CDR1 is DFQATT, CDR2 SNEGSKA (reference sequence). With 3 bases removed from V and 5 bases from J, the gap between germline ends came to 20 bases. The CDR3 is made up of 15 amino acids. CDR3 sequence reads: CSASTLLEGSHEQYF. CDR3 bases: TGCAGTGCTAGTACACTACTAGAGGGTTCCCACGAGCAGTACTTC.

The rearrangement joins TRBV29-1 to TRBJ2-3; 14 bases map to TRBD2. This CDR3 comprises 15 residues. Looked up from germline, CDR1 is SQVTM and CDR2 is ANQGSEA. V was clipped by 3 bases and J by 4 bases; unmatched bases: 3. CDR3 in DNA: TGCAGCGTTGACGGGACTAGCGGGAGCGCAGATACGCAGTATTTT. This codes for CSVDGTSGSADTQYF.

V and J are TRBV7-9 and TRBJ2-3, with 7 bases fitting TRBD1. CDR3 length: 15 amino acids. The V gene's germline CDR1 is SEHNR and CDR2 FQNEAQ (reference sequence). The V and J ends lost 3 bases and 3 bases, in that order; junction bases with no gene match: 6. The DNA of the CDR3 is TGTGCCAGCAGCTTGGGCAGGGGGATAACAGATACGCAGTATTTT. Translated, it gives CASSLGRGITDTQYF.

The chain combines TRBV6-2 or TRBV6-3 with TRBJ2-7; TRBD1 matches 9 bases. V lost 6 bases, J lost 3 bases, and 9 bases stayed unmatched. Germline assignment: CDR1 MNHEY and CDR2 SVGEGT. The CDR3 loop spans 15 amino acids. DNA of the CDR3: TGTGCCAGCAGCCGAGGTCACAGGGGGCTCTACGAGCAGTACTTC. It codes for CASSRGHRGLYEQYF.